This T cell receptor (beta chain) was sequenced for a study of cytomegalovirus exposure and HLA in healthy donors (dated by TCRdb to about 2017). Concerning the study at large: An earlier analysis of roughly 570 of the donors reported under 300 Gb of sequence data and 95 million to 140 million unique TCR beta sequences obtained from about 179 million T cells. High-throughput TCR immunosequencing, statistical association of individual TCRs with disease status, and machine learning were combined to predict cytomegalovirus infection status. Roughly 5 DR-DQ haplotypes were handled as single units for association and clustering, since linkage in the cohort was strong. Among the approximately 400 genotyped donors, approximately 76% belonged to the genetic ancestry cluster associated with self-reported Caucasian donors. About 330 gigabases of sequencing data and around 85 million unique TCR sequences made up an early release that covered approximately 700 HLA-typed donors. Every repertoire in the discovery cohort had been generated on one and the same sequencing platform. An earlier analysis of more than 450 of the donors used high-throughput TCR beta sequencing to judge whether each TCR beta V gene segment behaved as functional or pseudogenic. The number of donors typed differed by locus, with about 629-640 for A, B, C, DRB1 and DQB1, over 500 for DQA1, approximately 570 for DPA1, and 450 to 480 for DPB1. The study profiled the T cell repertoires of hundreds of subjects by immunosequencing and related them to cytomegalovirus serostatus. Among 398 genotyped donors of the cohort, an average of around 220,000 unique TCR beta nucleotide sequences was sequenced per donor, of which about 19% were non-productive. The study aimed to test whether cataloging public T cell receptors could reveal signatures of past pathogen exposure. Donor age, sex, ethnicity and CMV serostatus were compiled together with the repertoire data. A separate validation cohort of 100 to 150 different subjects was used in addition to the approximately 670-subject first cohort. In a later genetic analysis, genome-wide SNP genotypes for about three fifths of the roughly 670 donors were used, and that subset was treated as a discovery cohort. A later analysis re-analyzed previously published TCR beta repertoires from approximately 700 donors and added high-resolution HLA genotyping to study TCR occurrence patterns. Rather than using new phenotypic data, the later analysis identified candidate immune exposures from TCR beta sequences and from how often those sequences occurred across donors. HLA typing covered class I and class II loci at four-digit resolution. Here is what the overall study found, with its caveats: Because HLA typing was missing for some donors at each locus, association tests included only the typed subset. Most CMV-associated TCR beta chains appeared to be HLA-restricted in a later analysis, and the HLA associations seemed to be driven largely by CMV exposure. This cohort had only TCR beta chains sequenced, and the lack of alpha or paired-chain data limited which features could be detected. Presence/absence analyses assumed roughly uniform sequencing depth across donors, an assumption that may not hold. In both the original and validation cohorts, the classifier was reported to diagnose cytomegalovirus status with high specificity and sensitivity. In a later genetic analysis, fewer N-insertions in productive TCRs were reported among donors in an Asian-associated ancestry cluster than the approximately 630-donor mean. The earlier analysis of around 600 of the donors excluded some 15 rarely observed V segments, including chromosome 9 orphons, because counts were too low. According to the authors, the approach could potentially be generalized to other disease states and immunological phenotypes. In a later analysis, TCR association rates were found to vary across HLA loci, with the most associated TCRs seen for DRB1 alleles and the fewest for HLA-C alleles. Several of the top co-occurrence clusters appeared to be linked to parvovirus B19, influenza, CMV and Epstein-Barr virus, according to a later analysis. The study gave a list of some 150 TCR beta chains associated with cytomegalovirus. When HLA alleles, especially DR and DQ, strongly co-occurred, attributing TCR associations to individual alleles was difficult. A group of highly shared sequence variants was considered likely to be a technical artifact of the sequencing pipeline. For the cohort, immune exposure information was limited to CMV serostatus. Correlated functional status among segregating V segments might be attributable to linkage disequilibrium, but an unknown experimental factor could not be ruled out. In vitro tests confirmed that a few of the cytomegalovirus-associated TCR beta chains recognize cytomegalovirus antigens. At a false discovery rate of 0.05, a later analysis linked under 20,000 TCR beta sequences to specific HLA alleles. A later genetic analysis associated a missense DCLRE1C variant with V-gene and J-gene trimming of TCR beta chains, and an independent cohort replicated the association. While some public TCRs were present in many individuals, most TCR sequences turned up only very rarely across donors. An earlier analysis of approximately 530 of the donors showed that most TCR beta V segments appeared in productive rearrangements either about 90% or about 30% of the time, which broadly matched IMGT annotations. A further reported finding was that TCR beta sequences accurately predicted the HLA-A and HLA-B alleles for most subjects in the first cohort. In a later analysis, HLA-associated TCR beta chains showed more clonal expansion and lower generation probabilities than non-associated chains that were equally common. Some IMGT-functional V segments, including TRBV6-2 and TRBV6-3, could not be told apart with the 87-base-pair reads, so those segments were excluded.

Library preparation employed the immunoSEQ multiplex PCR assay. The multiplex PCR relied on a mix of 60 forward primers for TCR Vbeta segments and 13 reverse primers for TCR Jbeta segments. Amplification of the CDR3 region of rearranged TCR beta genes was performed with a multiplex PCR assay on genomic DNA. On the Illumina HiSeq System, the amplified TCR beta libraries were sequenced as 87-base-pair reads. The study's processing was this. A later analysis tallied some 79 million unique TCR beta chains across the approximately 670 repertoires, and about 10 million of those chains were shared by two or more donors. To remove PCR and sequencing errors, raw reads were error-corrected and collapsed into unique sequences using a nearest-neighbor algorithm that merged closely related sequences. To assign V, D and J gene segments, CDR3 sequences were aligned to IMGT reference sequences. For a sequence to be retained, a match of at least six nucleotides was required to both a V gene segment and a J gene segment. A rearrangement was called productive if the CDR3 had no stop codons and remained in frame with V and J, and every other rearrangement was called non-productive. CDR3 was defined according to IMGT convention as the region running from the second conserved V-encoded cysteine to the conserved J-encoded phenylalanine. The earlier analysis of 500 to 650 of the donors excluded any sequence lacking an unambiguous match to a single V gene segment. An earlier analysis of around 600 of the donors classified V segments as functional when productive rearrangements were above 56.7% and as segregating when the standard deviation between donors was above 5%. A statistical classification framework was developed to diagnose cytomegalovirus status using the catalog of TCR beta chain sequences. In a later analysis, TCR nucleotide sequences were compared against IMGT/GENE-DB human TR gene sequences so that V and J genes could be assigned. Using the TCRdist pipeline, a later analysis assigned CDR3 sequences along with most-parsimonious VDJ recombination scenarios. In a later analysis, every TCR beta chain was defined by the combination of its CDR3 amino acid sequence and its V-gene family, and reads without a unique V-gene family were dropped. A later analysis removed several hundred highly shared, low-generation-probability nucleotide sequences to deal with suspected cross-contamination and a sequencing artifact. For each public chain, a later analysis derived a clonal expansion index from normalized ranks of inferred template counts within each repertoire. Generation probabilities in a later analysis came from a VDJ recombination model fitted to out-of-frame rearrangements, and those results were checked against IGoR. Hypergeometric tests were used in a later analysis to score TCR-TCR, TCR-HLA and TCR-CMV co-occurrence, with a repertoire-size bias correction applied to the TCR pairs. A later analysis estimated false discovery rates by permuting HLA or CMV assignments 20 times. In a later analysis, co-occurring TCRs were grouped using DBSCAN, and TCRdist sequence similarity was added for clustering within HLA-allele-positive subsets. Co-occurrence clustering excluded repertoires with fewer than 30,000 or more than 120,000 public chains, plus five with anomalous nucleotide sharing. Sourced from immuneACCESS, this table was stored by TCRdb with only in-frame sequences that have V and J called. A share of the clones is absent; for the studies checked, an unresolved V gene accounts for under half, and the remainder has no known explanation. V and J calls and clone size are those listed in that table; D and trimming were worked out from the DNA. The sample's clone listing holds 70,000 to 80,000 clones. The ten biggest clones cover 2.7% of the sample.

Looking up the germline V gene yields CDR1 SNHLY and CDR2 FYNNEI. V ends up 0 bases short and J 6 bases short, with an unmatched junction base count of 9. The CDR3 runs 16 residues from the cysteine to the phenylalanine. The kept DNA is CDR3 alone, 48 bases in frame from the first base. The cohort was made up of approximately 670 healthy bone marrow donors. At the time of sampling, all cohort members were nominally healthy, though unrecorded immune exposures were likely present. The donor was CMV seronegative and belonged to the group of 380 or so seronegative cohort members. A peripheral blood sample was collected from each donor, and TCR beta sequencing was performed on peripheral blood mononuclear cells. The Qiagen DNeasy Blood Extraction Kit was used to extract genomic DNA from the blood cell samples. Notes on this clone: No antigen is known for it.

In this chain, TRBV2 is recombined with TRBJ2-7; 9 nucleotides in the junction match TRBD1. Sequencing was done on a sample of PBMCs. This TCR came from a man aged 40-49 years in good health and CMV-seronegative. The nucleotide sequence is given as TGTGCCAGCAGTGAAGCGACAGGGACAGGGCGGTTCGAGCAGTACTTC. Its translation reads: CASSEATGTGRFEQYF.